The TCR beta chain described here comes from a study of CD8 T cells in Susac syndrome. Sequencing of TCR beta was performed on blood CD8+ T cells and on blood CD4+ T cells. About 0.45 to 1 ug RNA was reverse transcribed with random hexamers. TCRdb re-derived calls from the immunoSEQ multiplex PCR reads in MiXCR, one entry per CDR3 protein. Altogether some 180,000 distinct CDR3 sequences are present, roughly 94% being singletons, with the ten largest covering around 0.1%. Trimming stripped 6 bases from V and 10 bases from J, with 21 bases between. Germline-derived CDR1 and CDR2 are MDHEN and SYDVKM. CDR3 length equals 14 residues.

The sample comprised CD4+ T cells from PBMCs. This chain joins TRBV28 and TRBJ1-1; possibly TRBD1 for D (5 bases). The receptor was derived from a human donor with Susac syndrome. The chain's CDR3 is CASRSGSDFPGAFF. As DNA, the CDR3 is TGTGCCAGCAGGTCAGGGTCAGACTTCCCGGGAGCTTTCTTT. Full variable domain (rest looked up from reference TRBV28 and TRBJ1-1): DVKVTQSSRYLVKRTGEKVFLECVQDMDHENMFWYRQDPGLGLRLIYFSYDVKMKEKGDIPEGYSVSREKKERFSLILESASTNQTSMYLCASRSGSDFPGAFFGQGTRLTVV.